The source of this T cell receptor beta chain is a study of neurological immune-mediated disorders. A single record per CDR3 protein comes from TCRdb applying MiXCR to the 5' RACE reads. The sample lists 20,000 to 25,000 distinct CDR3 sequences, about 9.4% occurring once. Looked up from germline, CDR1 is SGDLS and CDR2 is YYNGEE. The CDR3 is 13 amino acids. Trimming took 3 bases from V and 1 from J, leaving 8 bases between them. This clonotype occurred a few times. This TCR derives from a woman aged 60 to 75 with HTLV-1-associated myelopathy (HAM/TSP). The material sequenced was PBMCs. The chain links TRBV9 to TRBJ2-7; weak D call: TRBD1 (6 bases). The CDR3 DNA reads as TGTGCCAGCAGCGAACAGGGTTCCTACGAGCAGTACTTC. This sequence encodes CASSEQGSYEQYF.